The clone carrying this T cell receptor beta chain was detected many times. Trimming took 4 bases from V and 3 from J, leaving 16 bases between them. The CDR3 length is 16 residues. CDR1 is SGHNT and CDR2 is YYREEE in the germline V gene (reference sequence). Using a constant-region primer together with ProtoScript II reverse transcriptase, TCR beta cDNA was made from around 500 ng of total RNA. Three-round nested multiplex PCR performed with slightly modified ARM-PCR produced the TCR beta libraries. Primers for the first two PCR rounds were TRBV1-TRBV30 forward primers and a C-beta reverse primer (about 9 cycles per round). Each CDR3 protein is one row after TCRdb ran MiXCR on the multiplex PCR reads. This table holds about 130,000 distinct CDR3 sequences, 64% found once. The data were taken from a study of tumor-infiltrating lymphocytes in primary liver carcinoma. Total RNA and DNA came together from approximately 20-30 mg of bulk tissue without cell sorting.

Specimen: liver tumor tissue from sampling region 3. Subset of the sample: tumor region T3, left-lateral pole. This TCR derives from a woman in her sixties with primary liver carcinoma and hepatitis B virus infection. The chain employs TRBV5-4 and TRBJ2-2; perhaps TRBD1 as D (8 bases). The chain's CDR3 is CASSQGASGYTGELFF. CDR3 bases: TGTGCCAGCAGCCAGGGGGCTAGCGGCTACACCGGGGAGCTGTTTTTT.